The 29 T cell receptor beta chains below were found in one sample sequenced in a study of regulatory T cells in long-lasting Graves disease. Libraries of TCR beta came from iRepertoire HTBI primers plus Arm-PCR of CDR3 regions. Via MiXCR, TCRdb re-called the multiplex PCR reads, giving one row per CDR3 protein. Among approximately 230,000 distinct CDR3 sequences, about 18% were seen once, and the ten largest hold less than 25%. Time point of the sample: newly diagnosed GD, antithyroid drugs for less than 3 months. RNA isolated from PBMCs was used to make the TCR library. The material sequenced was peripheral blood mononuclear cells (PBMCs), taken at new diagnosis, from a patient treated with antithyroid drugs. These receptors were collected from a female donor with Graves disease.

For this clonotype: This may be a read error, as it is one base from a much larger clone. The CDR3 here is CASSRGDRDYNEQFF. The CDR3 nucleotides are TGCGCCAGCAGCCGAGGTGACAGGGACTACAATGAGCAGTTCTTC. J is TRBJ2-1 and V is TRBV4-1, with 7 bases lining up with TRBD1. The length of the CDR3 is 15 residues. The germline V gene encodes CDR1 MGHRA and CDR2 YSYEKL. J gave up 3 bases and V 4 bases, and 6 bases lay outside the gene matches.

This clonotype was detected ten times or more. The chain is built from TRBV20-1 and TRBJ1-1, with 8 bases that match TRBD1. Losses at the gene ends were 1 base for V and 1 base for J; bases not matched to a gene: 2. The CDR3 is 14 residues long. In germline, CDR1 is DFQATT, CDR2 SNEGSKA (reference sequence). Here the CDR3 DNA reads TGCAGTGCTAGAGCCGGGACAGGGAACACTGAAGCTTTCTTT. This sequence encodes CSARAGTGNTEAFF.

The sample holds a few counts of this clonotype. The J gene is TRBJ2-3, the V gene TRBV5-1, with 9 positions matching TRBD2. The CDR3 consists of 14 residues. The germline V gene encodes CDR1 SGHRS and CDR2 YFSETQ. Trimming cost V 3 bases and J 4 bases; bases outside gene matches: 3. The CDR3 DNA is TGCGCCAGCAGCTCCGCGGGAGGGGCAGATACGCAGTATTTT. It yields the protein CASSSAGGADTQYF.

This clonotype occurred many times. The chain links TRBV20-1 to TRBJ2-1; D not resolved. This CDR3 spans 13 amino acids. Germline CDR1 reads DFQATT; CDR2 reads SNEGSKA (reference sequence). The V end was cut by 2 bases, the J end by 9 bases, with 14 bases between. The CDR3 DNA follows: TGCAGTGCTAGAATAGGGATGCGGAGTGAGCAGTTCTTC. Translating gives CSARIGMRSEQFF.

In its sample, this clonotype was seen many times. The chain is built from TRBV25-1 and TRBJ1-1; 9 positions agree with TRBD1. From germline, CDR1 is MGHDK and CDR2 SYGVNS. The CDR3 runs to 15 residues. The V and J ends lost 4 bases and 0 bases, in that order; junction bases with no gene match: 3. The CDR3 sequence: CASSGTGAVNTEAFF. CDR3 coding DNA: TGTGCCAGCAGTGGGACAGGGGCAGTGAACACTGAAGCTTTCTTT.

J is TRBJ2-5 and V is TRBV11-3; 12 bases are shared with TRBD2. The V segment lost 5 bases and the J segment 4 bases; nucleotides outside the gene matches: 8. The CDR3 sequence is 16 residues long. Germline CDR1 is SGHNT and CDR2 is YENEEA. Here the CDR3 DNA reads TGTGCCAGCAGCCCTCCGACTAGCGGGAGCGGAGAGACCCAGTACTTC. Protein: CASSPPTSGSGETQYF.

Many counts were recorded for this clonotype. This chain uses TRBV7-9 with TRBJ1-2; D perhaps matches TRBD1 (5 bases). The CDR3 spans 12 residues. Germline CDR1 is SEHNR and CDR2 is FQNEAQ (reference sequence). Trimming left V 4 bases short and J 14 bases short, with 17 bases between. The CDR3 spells CASSSEDTPGTF. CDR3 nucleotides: TGTGCCAGCAGCTCCGAGGACACCCCGGGGACCTTC.

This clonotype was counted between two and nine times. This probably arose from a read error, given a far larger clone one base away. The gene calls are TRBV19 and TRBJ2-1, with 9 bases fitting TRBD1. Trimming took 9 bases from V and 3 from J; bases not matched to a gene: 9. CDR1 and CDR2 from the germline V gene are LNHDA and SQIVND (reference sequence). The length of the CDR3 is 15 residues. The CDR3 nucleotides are TGTGCCAGCAGCACAGGGGGCCCCAGCTACAATGAGCAGTTCTTC. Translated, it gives CASSTGGPSYNEQFF. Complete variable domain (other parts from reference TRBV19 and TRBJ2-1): DGGITQSPKYLFRKEGQNVTLSCEQNLNHDAMYWYRQDPGQGLRLIYYSQIVNDFQKGDIAEGYSVSREKKESFPLTVTSAQKNPTAFYLCASSTGGPSYNEQFFGPGTRLTVL.

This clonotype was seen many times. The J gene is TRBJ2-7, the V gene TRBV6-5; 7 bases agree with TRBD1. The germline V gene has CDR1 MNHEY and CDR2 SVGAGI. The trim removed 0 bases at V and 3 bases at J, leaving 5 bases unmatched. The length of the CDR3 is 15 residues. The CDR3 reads CASSYSRQGDYEQYF. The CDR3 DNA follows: TGTGCCAGCAGTTACTCGCGGCAGGGGGACTACGAGCAGTACTTC.

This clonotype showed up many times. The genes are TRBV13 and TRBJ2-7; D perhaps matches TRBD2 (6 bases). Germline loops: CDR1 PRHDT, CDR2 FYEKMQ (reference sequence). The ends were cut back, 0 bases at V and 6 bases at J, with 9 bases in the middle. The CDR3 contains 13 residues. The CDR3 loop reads CASSLGRDFEQYF. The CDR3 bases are TGTGCCAGCAGCTTAGGCCGGGACTTCGAGCAGTACTTC. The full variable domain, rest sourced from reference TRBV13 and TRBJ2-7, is AAGVIQSPRHLIKEKRETATLKCYPIPRHDTVYWYQQGPGQDPQFLISFYEKMQSDKGSIPDRFSAQQFSDYHSELNMSSLELGDSALYFCASSLGRDFEQYFGPGTRLTVT.

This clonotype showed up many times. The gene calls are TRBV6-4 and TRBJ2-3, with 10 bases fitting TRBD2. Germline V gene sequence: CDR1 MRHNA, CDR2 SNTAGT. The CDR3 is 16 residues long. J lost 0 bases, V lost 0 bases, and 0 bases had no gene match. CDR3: CASSDSGLASTDTQYF. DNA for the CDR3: TGTGCCAGCAGTGACTCGGGACTAGCGAGCACAGATACGCAGTATTTT.

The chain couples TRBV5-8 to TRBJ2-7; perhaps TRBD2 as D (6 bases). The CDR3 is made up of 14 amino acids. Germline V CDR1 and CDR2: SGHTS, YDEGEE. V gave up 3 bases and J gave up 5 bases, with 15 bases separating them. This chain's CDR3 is CASSSGVSGDEQYF. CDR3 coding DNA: TGTGCCAGCAGCTCCGGTGTCTCGGGGGACGAGCAGTACTTC.

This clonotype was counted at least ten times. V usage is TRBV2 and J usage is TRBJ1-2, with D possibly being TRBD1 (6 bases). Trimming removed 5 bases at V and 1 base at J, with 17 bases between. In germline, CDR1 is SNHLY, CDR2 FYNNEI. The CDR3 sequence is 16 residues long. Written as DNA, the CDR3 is TGTGCCAGCAGTCCTTCTTTTACAGGGTTTAACTATGGCTACACCTTC. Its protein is CASSPSFTGFNYGYTF.

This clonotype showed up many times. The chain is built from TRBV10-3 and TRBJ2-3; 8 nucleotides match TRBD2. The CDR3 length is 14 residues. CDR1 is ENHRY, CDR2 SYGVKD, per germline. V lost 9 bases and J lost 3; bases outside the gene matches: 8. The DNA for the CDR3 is TGTGCCATGGGGACTAGTCAGGGGACAGATACGCAGTATTTT. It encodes CAMGTSQGTDTQYF.

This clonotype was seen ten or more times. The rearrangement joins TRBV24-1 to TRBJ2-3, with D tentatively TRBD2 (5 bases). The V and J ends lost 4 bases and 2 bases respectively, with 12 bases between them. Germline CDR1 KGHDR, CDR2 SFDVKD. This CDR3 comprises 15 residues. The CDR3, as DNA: TGTGCCACCAGTGAGGGAGCGGAGAACACAGATACGCAGTATTTT. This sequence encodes CATSEGAENTDTQYF.

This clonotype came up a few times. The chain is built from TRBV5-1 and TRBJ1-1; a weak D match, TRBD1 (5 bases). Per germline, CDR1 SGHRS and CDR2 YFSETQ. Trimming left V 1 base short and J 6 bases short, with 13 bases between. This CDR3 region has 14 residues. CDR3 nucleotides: TGCGCCAGCAGCTTGCAGGGAGATGACGCTGAAGCTTTCTTT. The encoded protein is CASSLQGDDAEAFF.

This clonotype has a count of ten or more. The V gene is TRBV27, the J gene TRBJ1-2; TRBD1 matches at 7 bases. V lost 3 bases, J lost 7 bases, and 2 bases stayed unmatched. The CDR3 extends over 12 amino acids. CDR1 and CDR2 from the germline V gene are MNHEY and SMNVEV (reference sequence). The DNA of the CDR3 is TGTGCCAGCAGTTTGGGACAGCTTGGCTACACCTTC. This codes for CASSLGQLGYTF.

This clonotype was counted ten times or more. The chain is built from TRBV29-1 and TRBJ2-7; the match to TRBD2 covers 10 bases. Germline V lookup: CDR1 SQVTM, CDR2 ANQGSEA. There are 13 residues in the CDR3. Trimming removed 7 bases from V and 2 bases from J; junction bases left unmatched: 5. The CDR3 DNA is TGCAGCGCCCGGACTAGCGGAACCTACGAGCAGTACTTC. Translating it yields CSARTSGTYEQYF.

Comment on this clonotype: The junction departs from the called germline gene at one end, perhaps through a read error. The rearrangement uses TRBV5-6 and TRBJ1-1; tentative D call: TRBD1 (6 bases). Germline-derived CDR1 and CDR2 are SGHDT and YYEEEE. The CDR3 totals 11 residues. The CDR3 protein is CASSLQGLRSF. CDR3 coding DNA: TGTGCCAGCAGCCTTCAGGGGCTGCGCTCATTT.

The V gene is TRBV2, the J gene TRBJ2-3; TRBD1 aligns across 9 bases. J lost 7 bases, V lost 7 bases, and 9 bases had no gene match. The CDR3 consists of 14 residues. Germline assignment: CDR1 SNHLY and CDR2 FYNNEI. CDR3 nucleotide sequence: TGTGCCAGCACCGGGGACAGGGTTCAATATACGCAGTATTTT. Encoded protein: CASTGDRVQYTQYF.

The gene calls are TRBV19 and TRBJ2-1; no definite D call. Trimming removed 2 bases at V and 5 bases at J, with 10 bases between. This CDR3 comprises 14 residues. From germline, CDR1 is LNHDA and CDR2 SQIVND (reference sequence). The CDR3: CASSITTDHNEQFF. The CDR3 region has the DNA TGTGCCAGTAGTATAACGACCGATCACAATGAGCAGTTCTTC.

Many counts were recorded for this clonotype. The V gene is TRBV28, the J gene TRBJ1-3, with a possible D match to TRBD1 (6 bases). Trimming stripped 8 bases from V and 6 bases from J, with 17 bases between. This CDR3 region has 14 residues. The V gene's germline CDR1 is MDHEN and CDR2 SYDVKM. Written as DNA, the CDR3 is TGTGCCAGCCACGTCGGGGGGCGTAAAAACACCATATATTTT. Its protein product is CASHVGGRKNTIYF.

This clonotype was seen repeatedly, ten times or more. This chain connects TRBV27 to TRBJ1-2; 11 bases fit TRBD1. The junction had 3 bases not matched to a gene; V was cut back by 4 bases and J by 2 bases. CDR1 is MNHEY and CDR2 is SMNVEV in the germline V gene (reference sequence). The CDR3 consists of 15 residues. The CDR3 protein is CASSSGTGGNYGYTF. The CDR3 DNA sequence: TGTGCCAGCAGTTCCGGGACAGGGGGAAACTATGGCTACACCTTC.

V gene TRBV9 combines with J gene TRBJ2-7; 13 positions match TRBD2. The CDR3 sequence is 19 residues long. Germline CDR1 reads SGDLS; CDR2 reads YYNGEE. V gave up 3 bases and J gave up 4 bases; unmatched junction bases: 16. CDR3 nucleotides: TGTGCCAGCAGCGCTATACTTGGTACTAGCGGGAGGGCCGGGTACGAGCAGTACTTC. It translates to CASSAILGTSGRAGYEQYF.

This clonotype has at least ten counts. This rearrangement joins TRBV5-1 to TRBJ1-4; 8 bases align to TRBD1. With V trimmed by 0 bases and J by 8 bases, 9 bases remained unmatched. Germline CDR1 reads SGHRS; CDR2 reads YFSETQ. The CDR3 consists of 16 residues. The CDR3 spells CASSLAIGQGQEKLFF. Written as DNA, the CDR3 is TGCGCCAGCAGCTTGGCCATCGGACAGGGACAAGAAAAACTGTTTTTT. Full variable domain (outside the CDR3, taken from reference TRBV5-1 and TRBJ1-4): KAGVTQTPRYLIKTRGQQVTLSCSPISGHRSVSWYQQTPGQGLQFLFEYFSETQRNKGNFPGRFSGRQFSNSRSEMNVSTLELGDSALYLCASSLAIGQGQEKLFFGSGTQLSVL.

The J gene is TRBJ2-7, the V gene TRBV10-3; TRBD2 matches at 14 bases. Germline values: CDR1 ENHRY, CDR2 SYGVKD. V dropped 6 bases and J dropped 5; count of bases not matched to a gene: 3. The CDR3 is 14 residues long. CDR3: CAIRGTSGSDEQYF. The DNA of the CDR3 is TGTGCCATCAGAGGGACTAGCGGGAGTGACGAGCAGTACTTC.

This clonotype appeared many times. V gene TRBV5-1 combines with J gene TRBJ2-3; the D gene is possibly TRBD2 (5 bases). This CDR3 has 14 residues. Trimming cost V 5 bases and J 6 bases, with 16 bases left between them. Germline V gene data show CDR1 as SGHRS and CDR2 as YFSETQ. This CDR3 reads CASRSDYRADTQYF. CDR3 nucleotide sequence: TGCGCCAGCAGATCTGACTACCGGGCGGATACGCAGTATTTT.

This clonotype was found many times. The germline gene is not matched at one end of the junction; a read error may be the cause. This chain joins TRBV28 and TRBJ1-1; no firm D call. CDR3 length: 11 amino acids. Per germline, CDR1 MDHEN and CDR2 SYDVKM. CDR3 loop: CASILGPEAFF. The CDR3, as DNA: TGTGCCAGCATTTTAGGGCCCGAAGCTTTCTTT. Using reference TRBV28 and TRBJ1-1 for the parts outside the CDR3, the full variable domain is DVKVTQSSRYLVKRTGEKVFLECVQDMDHENMFWYRQDPGLGLRLIYFSYDVKMKEKGDIPEGYSVSREKKERFSLILESASTNQTSMYLCASILGPEAFFGQGTRLTVV.

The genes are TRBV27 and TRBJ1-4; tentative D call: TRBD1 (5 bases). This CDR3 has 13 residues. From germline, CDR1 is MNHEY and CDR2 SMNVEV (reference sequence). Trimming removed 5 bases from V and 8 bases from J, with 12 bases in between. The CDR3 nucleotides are TGTGCCAGCAGTGGATTGGGACCAGAAAAACTGTTTTTT. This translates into CASSGLGPEKLFF.